This entry lists 27 T cell receptor beta chains sequenced from one sample in a study of radiation and T cells in renal cell carcinoma. Specified time point: blood 2 weeks post-SBRT. Treatment noted: 15 Gy SBRT to primary tumor, nephrectomy 4 weeks later. TCRdb keeps only in-frame clones here, not all; method: immunoSEQ multiplex PCR. Found here are about 130,000 clones, roughly 91% of them singletons; the top ten hold 5.8%. The sequencing used blood, collected from a patient whose treatment included radiotherapy and nephrectomy. The receptors here all came from an older woman with renal cell carcinoma.

The table lists this clone with a count of one. This chain connects TRBV7-8 to TRBJ1-1; D possibly corresponds to TRBD1 (6 bases). The CDR3 length is 14 residues. The V gene lost 7 bases and the J gene lost 5 bases, with 17 bases spanning the gap. In germline, CDR1 is SGHVS, CDR2 FQNEAQ. The CDR3, as DNA: TGTGCCAGCACCTCACGGGAGGGGGAGACTGAAGCTTTCTTT. Amino acid sequence: CASTSREGETEAFF.

The chain combines TRBV30 with TRBJ2-2; D perhaps matches TRBD2 (5 bases). Trimming cost V 5 bases and J 0 bases, with 7 bases left between them. CDR1 is GTSNPN and CDR2 is SVGIG in the germline V gene (reference sequence). This CDR3 contains 13 residues. The CDR3 here is CAWAGSNTGELFF. The CDR3 coding sequence is TGTGCCTGGGCGGGCTCGAACACCGGGGAGCTGTTTTTT.

The rearrangement links TRBV14 to TRBJ2-7; unclear D gene. V lost 6 bases and J 7 bases, leaving 13 bases between the germline ends. The length of the CDR3 is 12 residues. CDR1 and CDR2 from the germline V gene are SGHDN and FVKESK. CDR3 region: CASRLGWGEQYF. The CDR3 DNA follows: TGTGCCAGCAGGTTGGGATGGGGAGAGCAGTACTTC.

This chain uses TRBV15 with TRBJ1-3; D remains unclear. Germline V gene data show CDR1 as LNHNV and CDR2 as YYDKDF (reference sequence). V was shortened by 0 bases and J by 2 bases, with 8 bases between the two germline ends. The CDR3 totals 15 residues. DNA of the CDR3: TGTGCCACCAGCAGAGATATTGGGGCTGGAAACACCATATATTTT. Encoded protein: CATSRDIGAGNTIYF.

This clone appeared once. The chain combines TRBV5-1 with TRBJ2-1; unclear D gene. The germline V gene has CDR1 SGHRS and CDR2 YFSETQ. This CDR3 comprises 16 residues. The germline V and J ends were trimmed by 4 bases and 5 bases, with 19 bases remaining between them. The CDR3 protein is CASSLTERSLDNEQFF. The CDR3 region has the DNA TGCGCCAGCAGCCTAACAGAAAGATCTCTTGACAATGAGCAGTTCTTC.

The chain joins TRBV7-3 to TRBJ2-6; D may correspond to TRBD1 or TRBD2 (5 bases each). The CDR3 loop spans 13 amino acids. Per germline, CDR1 SGHTA and CDR2 FQGTGA. V gave up 4 bases and J gave up 12 bases, with 13 bases separating them. CDR3 DNA sequence: TGTGCCAGCAGCTCCGGGACGGCCGGCGTCCTGACTTTC. The encoded protein is CASSSGTAGVLTF.

J is TRBJ1-3 and V is TRBV4-2; D unclear. Trimming removed 6 bases at V and 0 bases at J, with 15 bases between. Germline loops: CDR1 LGHNA, CDR2 YNFKEQ. The CDR3 is 16 amino acids. CDR3 bases: TGTGCCAGCAGTCCTAGGACTTTAAGCTCTGGAAACACCATATATTTT. Its translation is CASSPRTLSSGNTIYF.

The chain carries TRBV29-1 and TRBJ2-4, with D uncertain. Trimming cost V 4 bases and J 1 base, with 8 bases left between them. Germline V gives CDR1 SQVTM, CDR2 ANQGSEA. This CDR3 comprises 13 residues. CDR3 nucleotide sequence: TGCAGCGTTGCTGGGCAGGCCAAAAACATTCAGTACTTC. Residues: CSVAGQAKNIQYF.

The genes are TRBV4-3 and TRBJ2-1; TRBD2 aligns across 7 bases. Germline V gene data show CDR1 as LGHNA and CDR2 as YSLEER. The CDR3 is 21 amino acids. V gave up 0 bases and J gave up 0 bases; unmatched junction bases: 17. In DNA form, the CDR3 reads TGCGCCAGCAGCCAAGAAGGCTTTGGGGGGGGTCTTCTTGGCTCCTACAATGAGCAGTTCTTC. Its translation: CASSQEGFGGGLLGSYNEQFF.

The V gene is TRBV4-1, the J gene TRBJ1-3; 7 positions agree with TRBD1. CDR3 length: 17 residues. Germline V lookup: CDR1 MGHRA, CDR2 YSYEKL. V lost 3 bases to trimming and J lost 4 bases; unmatched junction nucleotides: 12. The CDR3 nucleotides read TGCGCCAGCAGCCAGGCGGAGGGGGCGGCTCGCGGAAACACCATATATTTT. As protein: CASSQAEGAARGNTIYF.

The chain uses TRBV5-1 and TRBJ2-7; possibly TRBD1 for D (7 bases). The germline V gene encodes CDR1 SGHRS and CDR2 YFSETQ. The CDR3 sequence is 15 residues long. The V end was cut by 0 bases, the J end by 7 bases, with 17 bases between. The CDR3 bases are TGCGCCAGCAGCTTGGATCCAGGGGGGAACCCAGAGCAGTACTTC. Translated: CASSLDPGGNPEQYF.

This sequence joins TRBV20-1 and TRBJ2-1, with D perhaps TRBD2 (6 bases). The CDR3 is 10 residues long. Germline V gene data show CDR1 as DFQATT and CDR2 as SNEGSKA (reference sequence). For the CDR3, the DNA is TGCAGCGGACTAAATGATGAGCAGTTCTTC. Protein: CSGLNDEQFF.

There are a few counts of this clone. The rearrangement uses TRBV11-2 and TRBJ2-7; the D is unclear. Germline lookup yields CDR1 SGHAT and CDR2 FQNNGV. The CDR3 length is 15 residues. V lost 0 bases and J lost 0, with 9 bases in between. In DNA, the CDR3 is TGTGCCAGCAGCTTAGATCCTAAGGGCTCCTACGAGCAGTACTTC. Translating gives CASSLDPKGSYEQYF.

This chain links TRBV7-6 with TRBJ1-2; a possible D gene is TRBD1 (5 bases). Germline assignment: CDR1 SGHVS and CDR2 FNYEAQ. There are 17 residues in the CDR3. Trimming took 3 bases from V and 3 from J, leaving 20 bases between them. The chain's CDR3 is CASSFLPGAGSDYGYTF. CDR3 nucleotide sequence: TGTGCCAGCAGCTTTCTACCTGGGGCAGGCTCGGACTATGGCTACACCTTC.

The rearrangement uses TRBV27 and TRBJ1-5; 9 positions match TRBD1. Germline assignment: CDR1 MNHEY and CDR2 SMNVEV (reference sequence). V shed 5 bases, J shed 4 bases, and the junction held 0 bases outside the gene matches. CDR3 length: 13 residues. CDR3 coding DNA: TGTGCCAGCAGTGGACAGGGGAATCAGCCCCAGCATTTT. Amino acid sequence: CASSGQGNQPQHF.

V is TRBV5-4 and J is TRBJ2-7; 7 bases align to TRBD1. V was clipped by 0 bases and J by 3 bases; unmatched bases: 6. In germline, CDR1 is SGHNT, CDR2 YYREEE (reference sequence). The CDR3 contains 15 residues. CDR3 nucleotides: TGTGCCAGCAGCTTGGAAGGGCCAGGGGGCTACGAGCAGTACTTC. Translated: CASSLEGPGGYEQYF.

The chain uses TRBV11-1 and TRBJ2-3; D is undetermined. The V gene lost 2 bases and the J gene lost 0 bases, with 6 bases spanning the gap. CDR1 SGHAT and CDR2 FQDESV come from the germline V gene (reference sequence). CDR3 length: 14 amino acids. CDR3: CASSLRPSTDTQYF. DNA of the CDR3: TGTGCCAGCAGCTTAAGACCGAGCACAGATACGCAGTATTTT.

V gene TRBV5-1 combines with J gene TRBJ1-1; the D is unclear. The V end was cut by 4 bases, the J end by 0 bases, with 16 bases between. There are 16 residues in the CDR3. CDR1 and CDR2 from the germline V gene are SGHRS and YFSETQ. CDR3 region: CASSLWAGVLNTEAFF. CDR3 bases: TGCGCCAGCAGCCTGTGGGCAGGAGTCTTGAACACTGAAGCTTTCTTT.

This clone was detected only a few times. CDR3 protein: CASRVGSHLNSPLHF. In DNA form, the CDR3 reads TGTGCCAGCAGGGTGGGGTCCCACCTGAATTCACCCCTCCACTTT. The chain has TRBV13 and TRBJ1-6; D remains ambiguous. This CDR3 contains 15 residues. V dropped 6 bases and J dropped 7 bases, with 16 bases sitting between them. From germline, CDR1 is PRHDT and CDR2 FYEKMQ (reference sequence).

The chain has TRBV18 and TRBJ2-2, with 9 bases that match TRBD1. The trim removed 4 bases at V and 3 bases at J, leaving 3 bases unmatched. The CDR3 has 15 residues. Germline V lookup: CDR1 KGHSH, CDR2 LQKENI. The CDR3 sequence: CASSRTGADTGELFF. Here the CDR3 DNA reads TGTGCCAGCTCACGGACAGGGGCCGACACCGGGGAGCTGTTTTTT. The complete variable domain, with remaining parts taken from reference TRBV18 and TRBJ2-2, reads NAGVMQNPRHLVRRRGQEARLRCSPMKGHSHVYWYRQLPEEGLKFMVYLQKENIIDESGMPKERFSAEFPKEGPSILRIQQVVRGDSAAYFCASSRTGADTGELFFGEGSRLTVL.

V and J are TRBV7-2 and TRBJ1-2, with 10 bases aligning to TRBD1. Germline CDR1 is SGHTA and CDR2 is FQGNSA. The CDR3 has 17 residues. J gave up 5 bases and V 1 base, and 10 bases lay outside the gene matches. The CDR3 sequence is CASSLVETGGARYGYTF. The DNA for the CDR3 is TGTGCCAGCAGCTTAGTAGAGACAGGGGGCGCGAGATATGGCTACACCTTC.

This sequence joins TRBV5-4 and TRBJ2-3; TRBD1 matches 7 bases. V gave up 4 bases and J gave up 4 bases; unmatched junction bases: 3. CDR3 size: 13 residues. CDR1 and CDR2 (germline): SGHNT, YYREEE (reference sequence). The CDR3, as DNA: TGTGCCAGCAGCCCCCAGGGGGCAGATACGCAGTATTTT. Amino acid sequence: CASSPQGADTQYF.

The CDR3 DNA reads TGTGCCAGCAGCCCTGGACAGGGTAGGTCGCAAGAGACCCAGTACTTC. Translating it yields CASSPGQGRSQETQYF. The chain links TRBV5-4 to TRBJ2-5; 8 bases fit TRBD1. Germline lookup yields CDR1 SGHNT and CDR2 YYREEE (reference sequence). V lost 4 bases and J lost 2; bases outside the gene matches: 10. CDR3 length: 16 residues.

V is TRBV6-1 and J is TRBJ1-4; unclear D gene. This CDR3 region has 13 residues. CDR1 is MNHNS, CDR2 SASEGT, per germline. Trimming shortened V by 5 bases and J by 7 bases, and 11 bases separated the two germline ends. CDR3 DNA sequence: TGTGCCAGCAGTCCGGCCCCCCGTGAAAAACTGTTTTTT. Its protein is CASSPAPREKLFF.

This clone was seen just once. V usage is TRBV6-5 and J usage is TRBJ2-2, with D tentatively TRBD2 (5 bases). Germline lookup yields CDR1 MNHEY and CDR2 SVGAGI. V shed 5 bases and J shed 3 bases, with 7 bases lying between them. The CDR3 is made up of 13 amino acids. CDR3 in DNA: TGTGCCAGCAGTAGCGGTTACACCGGGGAGCTGTTTTTT. Translation gives CASSSGYTGELFF.

With regard to this clone: Other nucleotide sequences in the sample specify the same CDR3. This chain joins TRBV5-1 and TRBJ2-2; D is tentatively TRBD1 or TRBD2 (7 bases each). In germline, CDR1 is SGHRS, CDR2 YFSETQ. CDR3 length: 16 residues. The V and J ends lost 3 bases and 5 bases respectively, with 17 bases between them. The CDR3 is CASSSSPRGGTGELFF. The CDR3 DNA follows: TGCGCCAGCAGCTCCTCTCCCAGGGGGGGGACCGGGGAGCTGTTTTTT.

This sequence joins TRBV10-3 and TRBJ1-2; 8 nucleotides line up with TRBD1. V lost 4 bases, J lost 4 bases, and 5 bases stayed unmatched. CDR3 length: 14 residues. Germline CDR1 ENHRY, CDR2 SYGVKD. CDR3 DNA: TGTGCCATCAGTGTCGGACAGGGCTTCTATGGCTACACCTTC. Its translation: CAISVGQGFYGYTF.